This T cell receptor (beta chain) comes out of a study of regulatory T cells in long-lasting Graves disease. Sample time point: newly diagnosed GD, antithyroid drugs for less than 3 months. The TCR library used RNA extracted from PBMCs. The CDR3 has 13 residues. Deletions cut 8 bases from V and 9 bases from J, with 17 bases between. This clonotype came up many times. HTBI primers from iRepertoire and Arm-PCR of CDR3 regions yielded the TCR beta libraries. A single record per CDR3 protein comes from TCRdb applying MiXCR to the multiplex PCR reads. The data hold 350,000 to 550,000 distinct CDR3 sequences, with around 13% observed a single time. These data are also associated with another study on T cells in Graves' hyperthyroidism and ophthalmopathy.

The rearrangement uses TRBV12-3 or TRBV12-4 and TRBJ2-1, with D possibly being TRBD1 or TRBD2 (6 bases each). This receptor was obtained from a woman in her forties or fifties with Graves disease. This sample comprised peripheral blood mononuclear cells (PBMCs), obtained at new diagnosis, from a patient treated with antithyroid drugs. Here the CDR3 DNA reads TGTGCCAGCGGGGGCAACGGGGGAATTGAGCAGTTCTTC. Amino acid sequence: CASGGNGGIEQFF.